A selection of T cell receptor beta chains follows, all from one sample in a study of patients and donors after allogeneic stem cell transplantation. TCRdb processed the RT-PCR reads anew with MiXCR; each CDR3 protein has one entry. Of 150,000 or so distinct CDR3 sequences in the sample, 24% were seen once. Sequenced input: blood, either unsorted or a sorted T cell fraction (not recorded which). Receptors were obtained from a human donor who was either an allogeneic HSCT recipient or a stem cell or donor lymphocyte infusion donor (not recorded which). It is not recorded whose cells these are; they may come from a transplant donor. Each CDR3 is given with its conserved first and last residue. The order of the fields is V gene, D gene, CDR3 protein. The D gene is left open where the match is weak.

TRBV5-5	TRBD1	CASSLAGQGVSPLHF
TRBV20-1	TRBD2	CSAARLAGFVMGTDTQYF
TRBV6-6	NA	CASRDNTEAFF
TRBV20-1	NA	CSARSHRDGPYEQYF
TRBV10-3	NA	CAISESPNEQFF
TRBV29-1	TRBD2	CSVEASGTETQYF
TRBV19	TRBD1	CASSIGDRVWDEQFF
TRBV7-9	NA	CASSSSGTGELFF
TRBV12-3/TRBV12-4	TRBD1	CASNYRGSYEQYF
TRBV27	TRBD2	CATQGLADTQYF
TRBV6-1	NA	CASSEAYRIGNQPQHF
TRBV7-8	NA	CASSEGTANTGELFF
TRBV19	NA	CATQDGWNTEAFF
TRBV9	TRBD2	CASSVAVAGVNADTQYF
TRBV6-5	TRBD2	CASSSGLAGYEQYF
TRBV4-1	TRBD2	CASSPFLARGGLLPGDNEQFF
TRBV12-3/TRBV12-4	NA	CASSPGSYSNQPQHF
TRBV12-3/TRBV12-4	TRBD2	CASSFGGAQETQYF
TRBV4-1	NA	CASSQERVIRTDTQYF
TRBV6-2/TRBV6-3	NA	CASSYSRQPQHF
TRBV12-3/TRBV12-4	NA	CASSLGVVSQYF
TRBV29-1	TRBD2	CSVGYTGTSGTQYF
TRBV29-1	TRBD1	CSAMTGGSGYTF
TRBV28	TRBD1	CASSSTGTGYQPQHF